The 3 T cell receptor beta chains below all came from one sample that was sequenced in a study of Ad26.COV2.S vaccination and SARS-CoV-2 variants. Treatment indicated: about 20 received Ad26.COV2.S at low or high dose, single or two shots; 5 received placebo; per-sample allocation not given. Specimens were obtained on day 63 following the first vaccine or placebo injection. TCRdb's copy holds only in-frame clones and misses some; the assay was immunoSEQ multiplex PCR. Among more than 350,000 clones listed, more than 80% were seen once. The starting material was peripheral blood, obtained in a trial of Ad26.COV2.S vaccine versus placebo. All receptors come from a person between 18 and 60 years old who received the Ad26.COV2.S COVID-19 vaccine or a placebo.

Here the CDR3 reads CASSLALAGTQETQYF. CDR3 in DNA: TGTGCCAGCAGCTTGGCCCTAGCGGGAACTCAAGAGACCCAGTACTTC. The chain combines TRBV5-4 with TRBJ2-5; 9 bases match TRBD2. Trimming at V came to 0 bases and at J to 2 bases, leaving 5 bases not matched to a gene. Germline V gene lookup returns CDR1 SGHNT and CDR2 YYREEE (reference sequence). CDR3 length: 16 residues.

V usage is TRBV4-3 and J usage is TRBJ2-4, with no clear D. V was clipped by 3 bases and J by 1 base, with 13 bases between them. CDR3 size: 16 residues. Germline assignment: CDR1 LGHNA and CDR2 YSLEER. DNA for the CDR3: TGCGCCAGCAGCCACGTGTTCAGAGGCGCCAAAAACATTCAGTACTTC. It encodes CASSHVFRGAKNIQYF.

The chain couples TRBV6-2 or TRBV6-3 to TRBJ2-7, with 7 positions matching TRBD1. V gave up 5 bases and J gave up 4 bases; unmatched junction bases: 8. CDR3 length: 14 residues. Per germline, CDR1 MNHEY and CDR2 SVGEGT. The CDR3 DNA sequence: TGTGCCAGCAGTCGAGGGGGCTGGGTTTACGAGCAGTACTTC. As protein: CASSRGGWVYEQYF.